These T cell receptor beta chains were read from a single sample in a study of shared clonotypes between healthy human individuals. The assay was immunoSEQ multiplex PCR, and TCRdb's table has in-frame clones only and misses some. The profile shows 1.6 million or so clones, roughly 97% of them singletons. Material: naive CD4+ T cells sorted from blood. The source of these receptors is a man younger than 40 in good health. The CDR3 runs from the conserved cysteine through the conserved F or W. The D gene is left open where the match is weak. A clone size is listed for some rows: how often the clone was seen (once, few, many), or a class if it is expanded.

cdr3_nt: TGTGCCAGCAGTGCCCCCCGGCGGGGCGGGAGGGCCGGGGAGCTGTTTTTT
cdr3_aa: CASSAPRRGGRAGELFF
v_call: TRBV6-1
j_call: TRBJ2-2
clone_size: .
d_call: TRBD2

cdr3_nt: TGTGCCAGCAGCGCCGGGACAGGGGCTACTGAAGCTTTCTTT
cdr3_aa: CASSAGTGATEAFF
v_call: TRBV2
j_call: TRBJ1-1
clone_size: .
d_call: TRBD1

cdr3_nt: TGTGCCAGTATCGGTACAGGGCCTACAGATACGCAGTATTTT
cdr3_aa: CASIGTGPTDTQYF
v_call: TRBV19
j_call: TRBJ2-3
clone_size: .
d_call: .

cdr3_nt: TGTGCCAGCAGATGGGACCAGTCCTACAATGAGCAGTTCTTC
cdr3_aa: CASRWDQSYNEQFF
v_call: TRBV6-1
j_call: TRBJ2-1
clone_size: .
d_call: .

cdr3_nt: TGTGCCAGCAGCGTAGGGGCTAGCGGGAATGTAAATGAGCAGTTCTTC
cdr3_aa: CASSVGASGNVNEQFF
v_call: TRBV9
j_call: TRBJ2-1
clone_size: once
d_call: TRBD2

cdr3_nt: TGCGCCAGCAGCTTGGATGCCGGTCTCACCGGGGAGCTGTTTTTT
cdr3_aa: CASSLDAGLTGELFF
v_call: TRBV5-1
j_call: TRBJ2-2
clone_size: .
d_call: .

cdr3_nt: TGTGCCAGCAGTATGGCAGGGGGTGGTGGCTACACCTTC
cdr3_aa: CASSMAGGGGYTF
v_call: TRBV7-9
j_call: TRBJ1-2
clone_size: .
d_call: TRBD1

cdr3_nt: TGTGCCAGCAGTGCGGAGAGACGGAACACTGAAGCTTTCTTT
cdr3_aa: CASSAERRNTEAFF
v_call: TRBV6-1
j_call: TRBJ1-1
clone_size: .
d_call: .

cdr3_nt: TGTGCCAGCAGTTCCTCGGGAGCAGATACGCAGTATTTT
cdr3_aa: CASSSSGADTQYF
v_call: TRBV6-6
j_call: TRBJ2-3
clone_size: .
d_call: .

cdr3_nt: TGTGCCAGCAGTTCCGGACAGGGGGCCTACAATGAGCAGTTCTTC
cdr3_aa: CASSSGQGAYNEQFF
v_call: TRBV28
j_call: TRBJ2-1
clone_size: .
d_call: TRBD1

cdr3_nt: TGTGCCAGCAGCCCAGGGTTGACTAAGGGAGGCGAGACCCAGTACTTC
cdr3_aa: CASSPGLTKGGETQYF
v_call: TRBV5-6
j_call: TRBJ2-5
clone_size: .
d_call: .

cdr3_nt: TGTGCCAGCAGCTTATGGGCCGGGGGGCTCAATGAGCAGTTCTTC
cdr3_aa: CASSLWAGGLNEQFF
v_call: TRBV7-3
j_call: TRBJ2-1
clone_size: .
d_call: .

cdr3_nt: TGCAGTCTTAGGGATACGCAGTATTTT
cdr3_aa: CSLRDTQYF
v_call: TRBV20-1
j_call: TRBJ2-3
clone_size: once
d_call: .

cdr3_nt: TGTGCCAGCAGTTACTCCTGGGACCGTCAGCCCCAGCATTTT
cdr3_aa: CASSYSWDRQPQHF
v_call: TRBV6-5
j_call: TRBJ1-5
clone_size: .
d_call: .

cdr3_nt: TGTGCCAGCAGTCGGCCGGGACTAGCGGGAGAAGAGACCCAGTACTTC
cdr3_aa: CASSRPGLAGEETQYF
v_call: TRBV7-9
j_call: TRBJ2-5
clone_size: .
d_call: TRBD2

cdr3_nt: TGCGCCAGCAGCCAAGGGGCCAGGGCCCCTACGCGAAAATTACCCTCTGAGCAGTTCTTC
cdr3_aa: CASSQGARAPTRKLPSEQFF
v_call: TRBV4-1
j_call: TRBJ2-1
clone_size: once
d_call: .

cdr3_nt: TGTGCCAGCAGCTACCGGACTAGCGGGGGAACAGATACGCAGTATTTT
cdr3_aa: CASSYRTSGGTDTQYF
v_call: TRBV5-6
j_call: TRBJ2-3
clone_size: .
d_call: TRBD2

cdr3_nt: TGTGCCAGCAGTGCCAGGTCTCACAGAAGCAATCAGCCCCAGCATTTT
cdr3_aa: CASSARSHRSNQPQHF
v_call: TRBV27
j_call: TRBJ1-5
clone_size: .
d_call: .

cdr3_nt: TGTGCCAGCAGCCCTTACAATGAGCAGTTCTTC
cdr3_aa: CASSPYNEQFF
v_call: TRBV7-2
j_call: TRBJ2-1
clone_size: few
d_call: .

cdr3_nt: TGCGCCAGCAGATCAGGGGTGGACACCGGGGAGCTGTTTTTT
cdr3_aa: CASRSGVDTGELFF
v_call: TRBV5-1
j_call: TRBJ2-2
clone_size: .
d_call: .

cdr3_nt: TGTGCCAGCAGAGAGGGGAAGAACACCGGGGAGCTGTTTTTT
cdr3_aa: CASREGKNTGELFF
v_call: TRBV2
j_call: TRBJ2-2
clone_size: .
d_call: .

cdr3_nt: TGTGCCAGCAGCGGACCGGGGGAAAAGACCTACGAGCAGTACTTC
cdr3_aa: CASSGPGEKTYEQYF
v_call: TRBV5-4
j_call: TRBJ2-7
clone_size: .
d_call: .

cdr3_nt: TGTGCCAGCAGAATCCTGGGGGACAACTACGAGCAGTACTTC
cdr3_aa: CASRILGDNYEQYF
v_call: TRBV28
j_call: TRBJ2-7
clone_size: .
d_call: .

cdr3_nt: TGTGCCAGCAGCTTCCTCTACGAGCAGTACTTC
cdr3_aa: CASSFLYEQYF
v_call: TRBV7-2
j_call: TRBJ2-7
clone_size: .
d_call: .

cdr3_nt: TGTGCCAGCAGCTTAGTCCTAGCAGGCTCCTACAATGAGCAGTTCTTC
cdr3_aa: CASSLVLAGSYNEQFF
v_call: TRBV7-6
j_call: TRBJ2-1
clone_size: .
d_call: .

cdr3_nt: TGTGCCAGCAGCCAGATGACGTACCAAGAGACCCAGTACTTC
cdr3_aa: CASSQMTYQETQYF
v_call: TRBV7-2
j_call: TRBJ2-5
clone_size: .
d_call: .

cdr3_nt: TGTGCCAGCACTCCTCACGGGGTGGAATACACTGAAGCTTTCTTT
cdr3_aa: CASTPHGVEYTEAFF
v_call: TRBV5-4
j_call: TRBJ1-1
clone_size: .
d_call: .

cdr3_nt: TGTGCCAGTTGTTATGGGGGGGACACTGAAGCTTTCTTT
cdr3_aa: CASCYGGDTEAFF
v_call: TRBV18
j_call: TRBJ1-1
clone_size: .
d_call: .

cdr3_nt: TGTGCCAGCAGCTTGGCCCGGGATAGCGGGGCTGGGAATGAGCAGTTCTTC
cdr3_aa: CASSLARDSGAGNEQFF
v_call: TRBV5-8
j_call: TRBJ2-1
clone_size: .
d_call: TRBD2

cdr3_nt: TGTGCCAGCAGCACAGGACAGGGGAACTATGAGCAGTTCTTC
cdr3_aa: CASSTGQGNYEQFF
v_call: TRBV11-3
j_call: TRBJ2-1
clone_size: once
d_call: TRBD1

cdr3_nt: TGTGCCACTGGGGTCGAGGAGGGAACTGAAGCTTTCTTT
cdr3_aa: CATGVEEGTEAFF
v_call: TRBV2
j_call: TRBJ1-1
clone_size: .
d_call: .

cdr3_nt: TGTGCCACCCAGAGGACGGGAGAGACCCAGTACTTC
cdr3_aa: CATQRTGETQYF
v_call: TRBV6-5
j_call: TRBJ2-5
clone_size: .
d_call: .

cdr3_nt: TGCGCCAGCAGCTTGGCCGTAGGGCGGTTCTACGAGCAGTACTTC
cdr3_aa: CASSLAVGRFYEQYF
v_call: TRBV5-1
j_call: TRBJ2-7
clone_size: .
d_call: .

cdr3_nt: TGTGCCAGCAGCTTCGGGTTACCAACAGGGAGAGGAAACACCACATATTTT
cdr3_aa: CASSFGLPTGRGNTTYF
v_call: TRBV5-4
j_call: TRBJ1-3
clone_size: .
d_call: .

cdr3_nt: TGTGCCAGCAGCTTAGCCCATGGCAGGGGTGAGCAGTTCTTC
cdr3_aa: CASSLAHGRGEQFF
v_call: TRBV11-3
j_call: TRBJ2-1
clone_size: .
d_call: .

cdr3_nt: TGTGCCAGCAGCGTAGTGGGCAATCCTCCCTCCGAGCAGTACTTC
cdr3_aa: CASSVVGNPPSEQYF
v_call: TRBV9
j_call: TRBJ2-7
clone_size: .
d_call: .

cdr3_nt: TGTGCCAGCAGCTTATTTAGCGGGGGAATTAGCTCCTACAATGAGCAGTTCTTC
cdr3_aa: CASSLFSGGISSYNEQFF
v_call: TRBV7-9
j_call: TRBJ2-1
clone_size: .
d_call: TRBD2

cdr3_nt: TGTGCCAGCTCACCATGGACTAGCGGGAGGACCGGGGAGCTGTTTTTT
cdr3_aa: CASSPWTSGRTGELFF
v_call: TRBV18
j_call: TRBJ2-2
clone_size: .
d_call: TRBD2

cdr3_nt: TGTGCCAGCAGCGAACAGGGATATAGCAATCAGCCCCAGCATTTT
cdr3_aa: CASSEQGYSNQPQHF
v_call: TRBV5-8
j_call: TRBJ1-5
clone_size: once
d_call: .

cdr3_nt: TGTGCCACCAGCAGAGAACCCGGGGGGATCACAGATACGCAGTATTTT
cdr3_aa: CATSREPGGITDTQYF
v_call: TRBV15
j_call: TRBJ2-3
clone_size: .
d_call: TRBD2

cdr3_nt: TGTGCCAGCAGCGTAGCGGCAGGCTACACCTACGAGCAGTACTTC
cdr3_aa: CASSVAAGYTYEQYF
v_call: TRBV9
j_call: TRBJ2-7
clone_size: .
d_call: .

cdr3_nt: TGCGCCAGCAGACTAGCGGGAGCGGATACGCAGTATTTT
cdr3_aa: CASRLAGADTQYF
v_call: TRBV10-2
j_call: TRBJ2-3
clone_size: once
d_call: TRBD2

cdr3_nt: TGCGCCAGCATGGACAGAGTCACAGATACGCAGTATTTT
cdr3_aa: CASMDRVTDTQYF
v_call: TRBV5-1
j_call: TRBJ2-3
clone_size: .
d_call: .

cdr3_nt: TGTGCCAGCAGCATAAATCAGCCCCAGCATTTT
cdr3_aa: CASSINQPQHF
v_call: TRBV28
j_call: TRBJ1-5
clone_size: .
d_call: .

cdr3_nt: TGTGCCAGCAGCTCGGCCCGGGGACTAGTGGGGAACAATGAGCAGTTCTTC
cdr3_aa: CASSSARGLVGNNEQFF
v_call: TRBV11-3
j_call: TRBJ2-1
clone_size: .
d_call: TRBD2

cdr3_nt: TGTGCCAGTTGCGGGAATTACAATGAGCAGTTCTTC
cdr3_aa: CASCGNYNEQFF
v_call: TRBV28
j_call: TRBJ2-1
clone_size: .
d_call: .

cdr3_nt: TGTGCCAGCACTCGCGGCAGGGGCGGGAACACCGGGGAGCTGTTTTTT
cdr3_aa: CASTRGRGGNTGELFF
v_call: TRBV28
j_call: TRBJ2-2
clone_size: .
d_call: .

cdr3_nt: TGTGCCAGCAGCTGGAGCAGGGTAAGAACCTACAATGAGCAGTTCTTC
cdr3_aa: CASSWSRVRTYNEQFF
v_call: TRBV5-6
j_call: TRBJ2-1
clone_size: .
d_call: .

cdr3_nt: TGTGCCAGCAGCTTAAGGACTAGCGGGAGGGCCCGCTCCTACAATGAGCAGTTCTTC
cdr3_aa: CASSLRTSGRARSYNEQFF
v_call: TRBV7-9
j_call: TRBJ2-1
clone_size: once
d_call: TRBD2

cdr3_nt: TGCGCCAGCAGCAAAGCCAGGGTCGGGACTGAAGCTTTCTTT
cdr3_aa: CASSKARVGTEAFF
v_call: TRBV5-1
j_call: TRBJ1-1
clone_size: .
d_call: .

cdr3_nt: TGTGCCAGCAGCGAACACAGGGTACGGTCCTACAATGAGCAGTTCTTC
cdr3_aa: CASSEHRVRSYNEQFF
v_call: TRBV7-6
j_call: TRBJ2-1
clone_size: .
d_call: .

cdr3_nt: TGCGCCAGCAGCTACCGCGGGAGCACAGATACGCAGTATTTT
cdr3_aa: CASSYRGSTDTQYF
v_call: TRBV5-1
j_call: TRBJ2-3
clone_size: .
d_call: .

cdr3_nt: TGTGCCACCAGCAGAGGCCCGGCAGGGACTAATGAAAAACTGTTTTTT
cdr3_aa: CATSRGPAGTNEKLFF
v_call: TRBV15
j_call: TRBJ1-4
clone_size: .
d_call: .

cdr3_nt: TGTGCCAGCAGCGTAGCGTCGACTAGCGGGATAAGCAATGAGCAGTTCTTC
cdr3_aa: CASSVASTSGISNEQFF
v_call: TRBV9
j_call: TRBJ2-1
clone_size: .
d_call: TRBD2

cdr3_nt: TGTGCCAGCAAGTGGACTAGCGGGAGTTTTGAGACCCAGTACTTC
cdr3_aa: CASKWTSGSFETQYF
v_call: TRBV6-5
j_call: TRBJ2-5
clone_size: .
d_call: TRBD2